Listed here are 8 T cell receptor beta chains from one sample, sequenced in a study of T cells after yellow fever vaccination. A single record per CDR3 protein comes from TCRdb applying MiXCR to the 5' RACE reads. The data contain approximately 160,000 distinct CDR3 sequences, over 7% of them singletons. Material: CD8+ T cells sorted from PBMCs, obtained 45 days after the yellow fever booster vaccination. These receptors originate from a man aged 18-30 years who received the YFV17D yellow fever vaccine.

This clonotype has a handful of counts. The rearrangement uses TRBV12-3 or TRBV12-4 and TRBJ2-7; no reliable D call. The V gene lost 1 base and the J gene lost 4 bases, with 2 bases spanning the gap. The length of the CDR3 is 11 residues. The CDR3 loop reads CASSLEYEQYF. CDR3 coding DNA: TGTGCCAGCAGTTTAGAGTACGAGCAGTACTTC.

V usage is TRBV5-5 and J usage is TRBJ2-7; D perhaps matches TRBD2 (6 bases). The CDR3 consists of 16 residues. CDR1 is SGHKS, CDR2 YYEKEE, per germline (reference sequence). V lost 1 base and J 0 bases, leaving 14 bases between the germline ends. The CDR3 DNA sequence: TGTGCCAGCAGCTTGTGGGGGGTCCTAAGCTCCTACGAGCAGTACGTC. Protein sequence: CASSLWGVLSSYEQYV.

V usage is TRBV5-6 and J usage is TRBJ2-2; 9 positions agree with TRBD1. The trim removed 9 bases at V and 4 bases at J, leaving 7 bases unmatched. The V gene's germline CDR1 is SGHDT and CDR2 YYEEEE. This CDR3 has 14 residues. The CDR3 loop reads CATMGQGGTGELFF. The DNA for the CDR3 is TGTGCCACCATGGGACAGGGAGGCACCGGGGAGCTGTTTTTT.

This clonotype came up a few times. The chain combines TRBV5-1 with TRBJ1-2, with 7 nucleotides matching TRBD1. Germline V CDR1 and CDR2: SGHRS, YFSETQ. CDR3 length: 18 residues. V was clipped by 3 bases and J by 2 bases; unmatched bases: 16. CDR3: CASSSGRGTLTLNYGYTF. The CDR3 DNA reads as TGCGCCAGCAGCTCGGGCAGGGGGACTCTCACTCTCAACTATGGCTACACCTTC.

This clonotype was found a few times. The chain recombines TRBV9 with TRBJ1-4, with D perhaps TRBD1 (5 bases). Trimming took off 1 base at V and 5 bases at J, with 9 bases between the two ends. The germline gives CDR1 SGDLS, CDR2 YYNGEE. The CDR3 has 14 residues. The CDR3 region has the DNA TGTGCCAGCAGCGTAACTTGGGGGAATGAAAAACTGTTTTTT. Residues: CASSVTWGNEKLFF.

This rearrangement joins TRBV6-5 to TRBJ1-1, with a tentative D call TRBD1 (5 bases). This CDR3 is 13 amino acids long. V shed 2 bases and J shed 6 bases, with 10 bases lying between them. Germline V gene sequence: CDR1 MNHEY, CDR2 SVGAGI. DNA for the CDR3: TGTGCCAGCAGTTACGGGGGAGAAGCTGAAGCTTTCTTT. It yields the protein CASSYGGEAEAFF.

This clonotype was recorded a few times. The chain uses TRBV20-1 and TRBJ2-7; 8 positions match TRBD2. J gave up 0 bases and V 0 bases, and 4 bases lay outside the gene matches. CDR3 size: 15 residues. CDR1 is DFQATT, CDR2 SNEGSKA, per germline (reference sequence). The CDR3 nucleotides read TGCAGTGCTAGAGATGTGCGGGGGGTCTCCTACGAGCAGTACTTC. It yields the protein CSARDVRGVSYEQYF.

The DNA for the CDR3 is TGTGCCAGCAGTTTTGAGGAGGAGACCCAGTACTTC. Its protein is CASSFEEETQYF. The chain links TRBV12-3 or TRBV12-4 to TRBJ2-5; D remains ambiguous. V was cut by 3 bases and J by 5 bases, with 7 bases left in between. The CDR3 loop spans 12 amino acids.